This entry lists 22 T cell receptor beta chains sequenced from one sample in a study of blood T cells in healthy people across ages. The use of a sample-barcoded 5' primer and a J-beta primer mix characterized a second PCR of roughly 6 to 11 cycles. TCRdb re-called the 5' RACE reads with MiXCR, one entry per CDR3 protein. Here the sample spans over a million distinct CDR3 sequences, 35% to 50% being singletons. The specimen sequenced was blood. The origin of the receptors is an older woman in good health.

The CDR3 loop is CASRERGDSSYEQYF. Written as DNA, the CDR3 is TGTGCCAGCAGGGAACGCGGGGATAGCTCCTACGAGCAGTACTTC. This rearrangement joins TRBV27 to TRBJ2-7; maybe TRBD2 (6 bases). This CDR3 is 15 amino acids long. CDR1 is MNHEY and CDR2 is SMNVEV in the germline V gene (reference sequence). The V gene lost 6 bases and the J gene lost 0 bases, with 15 bases spanning the gap.

The sample holds a few counts of this clonotype. Written as DNA, the CDR3 is TGTGCCAGCAGCTTAGTTGGCAGGGCGGACACTGAAGCTTTCTTT. It translates to CASSLVGRADTEAFF. The chain carries TRBV11-2 and TRBJ1-1; a weak D match, TRBD1 (5 bases). Trimming pared 1 base from V and 3 bases from J, leaving 12 bases between. There are 15 residues in the CDR3. CDR1 is SGHAT and CDR2 is FQNNGV in the germline V gene.

The chain employs TRBV12-3 or TRBV12-4 and TRBJ2-1; D is possibly TRBD1 (6 bases). The CDR3 runs 14 residues. V was pared by 6 bases and J by 5 bases, with 14 bases between. This CDR3 reads CASSPPGVHNEQFF. CDR3 bases: TGTGCCAGCAGCCCACCAGGGGTCCACAATGAGCAGTTCTTC.

The chain uses TRBV11-2 and TRBJ2-3; D is uncertain. Trimming took 1 base from V and 6 from J, leaving 11 bases between them. The CDR3 extends over 14 amino acids. Germline V gene sequence: CDR1 SGHAT, CDR2 FQNNGV. The CDR3 region has the DNA TGTGCCAGCAGCTTAGCGTCCCCGGCCGATACGCAGTATTTT. Translating gives CASSLASPADTQYF.

The chain joins TRBV7-9 to TRBJ2-1, with 11 nucleotides matching TRBD2. The V segment lost 6 bases and the J segment 0 bases; nucleotides outside the gene matches: 7. Looked up from germline, CDR1 is SEHNR and CDR2 is FQNEAQ (reference sequence). This CDR3 spans 17 amino acids. CDR3 region: CASSSTGLAGSYNEQFF. The CDR3 DNA reads TGTGCCAGCAGTTCAACAGGACTAGCGGGCTCCTACAATGAGCAGTTCTTC.

This clonotype has at least ten counts. DNA of the CDR3: TGTGCCAGCAGCCAAGGTCCTAGCGGGAGACCCCACCACACAGATACGCAGTATTTT. Residues: CASSQGPSGRPHHTDTQYF. The V gene is TRBV14, the J gene TRBJ2-3; the match to TRBD2 covers 10 bases. Germline V lookup: CDR1 SGHDN, CDR2 FVKESK. The CDR3 covers 19 residues. Trimming at V came to 1 base and at J to 2 bases, leaving 12 bases not matched to a gene. Combining the CDR3 with reference TRBV14 and TRBJ2-3 gives the whole variable domain EAGVTQFPSHSVIEKGQTVTLRCDPISGHDNLYWYRRVMGKEIKFLLHFVKESKQDESGMPNNRFLAERTGGTYSTLKVQPAELEDSGVYFCASSQGPSGRPHHTDTQYFGPGTRLTVL.

Remarks on this clonotype: One end of the junction is discordant with germline, which a read error may explain. The chain has TRBV27 and TRBJ1-6; a possible D gene is TRBD1 (5 bases). The CDR3 is 14 residues long. The germline V gene has CDR1 MNHEY and CDR2 SMNVEV (reference sequence). The CDR3 loop is CASSRDEGNSPPHF. CDR3 in DNA: TGTGCCAGCAGTCGGGACGAGGGGAATTCACCCCCCCACTTT.

This chain connects TRBV6-2 or TRBV6-3 to TRBJ2-5; 7 nucleotides agree with TRBD1. Germline trimming cut 6 bases from V and 11 bases from J; bases unmatched to any gene: 15. This CDR3 has 14 amino acids. Germline-derived CDR1 and CDR2 are MNHEY and SVGEGT. The CDR3, as DNA: TGTGCCAGCAGATCGGGACAGCATTACAATGAGCAGTACTTC. Protein: CASRSGQHYNEQYF.

The CDR3: CSVAPRLGNEQFF. In DNA form, the CDR3 reads TGCAGCGTGGCCCCCAGGCTTGGTAATGAGCAGTTCTTC. The chain has TRBV29-1 and TRBJ2-1; D is ambiguous. The V gene's germline CDR1 is SQVTM and CDR2 ANQGSEA. V lost 6 bases and J 7 bases, leaving 16 bases between the germline ends. The CDR3 has 13 amino acids.

The chain couples TRBV25-1 to TRBJ2-1; D call uncertain. Germline CDR1 is MGHDK and CDR2 is SYGVNS. The CDR3 covers 12 residues. CDR3 sequence reads: CATKASVNEQFF. The DNA of the CDR3 is TGTGCGACCAAGGCGTCCGTCAATGAGCAGTTCTTC.

A single count supports this clonotype. The gene calls are TRBV4-2 and TRBJ2-1; D is possibly TRBD2 (6 bases). The CDR3 spans 17 residues. The ends were cut back, 4 bases at V and 2 bases at J, with 18 bases in the middle. The germline V gene has CDR1 LGHNA and CDR2 YNFKEQ. CDR3 DNA sequence: TGTGCCAGCAGCCCCACGGGACCAGCGGGCCCCTACAATGAGCAGTTCTTC. Its translation is CASSPTGPAGPYNEQFF.

This clonotype has a handful of counts. The rearrangement joins TRBV5-6 to TRBJ2-7; D might be TRBD2 (6 bases). Germline V gene sequence: CDR1 SGHDT, CDR2 YYEEEE. V lost 2 bases, J lost 0 bases, and 12 bases lay in between. This CDR3 is 15 amino acids long. The CDR3 reads CASSFKGLNSYEQYF. CDR3 sequence (DNA): TGTGCCAGCAGCTTTAAGGGACTTAACTCCTACGAGCAGTACTTC.

The rearrangement links TRBV6-1 to TRBJ1-2, with D maybe TRBD1 (5 bases). This CDR3 is built from 13 residues. The V end was cut by 7 bases, the J end by 4 bases, with 13 bases between. Per the germline V gene, CDR1 is MNHNS and CDR2 is SASEGT. CDR3 amino acids: CASTPRGSYGYTF. In DNA form, the CDR3 reads TGTGCCAGCACCCCAAGGGGATCCTATGGCTACACCTTC.

The V gene is TRBV27, the J gene TRBJ2-7; 11 nucleotides match TRBD2. Germline V CDR1 and CDR2: MNHEY, SMNVEV (reference sequence). With V trimmed by 1 base and J by 7 bases, 12 bases remained unmatched. There are 17 residues in the CDR3. The CDR3 DNA is TGTGCCAGCAGTTTATGGGTTAGCGGGAGGGCCTGGGATGAGCAGTACTTC. Translation: CASSLWVSGRAWDEQYF.

The V gene is TRBV29-1, the J gene TRBJ2-5, with 7 bases matching TRBD2. The CDR3 loop spans 16 amino acids. Germline CDR1 is SQVTM and CDR2 is ANQGSEA. Germline trimming cut 1 base from V and 11 bases from J; bases unmatched to any gene: 19. Here the CDR3 reads CSVEGGRAGASNEQYF. CDR3 coding DNA: TGCAGCGTTGAAGGTGGGAGGGCCGGGGCCTCTAATGAGCAGTACTTC.

J is TRBJ2-5 and V is TRBV20-1; TRBD2 agrees at 8 bases. The CDR3 extends over 13 amino acids. The germline gives CDR1 DFQATT, CDR2 SNEGSKA (reference sequence). The V gene end was trimmed by 5 bases and the J gene end by 11 bases; junction bases not matched to a gene: 13. The CDR3 loop reads CSAPRAGAGEQYF. CDR3 in DNA: TGCAGTGCTCCTCGTGCGGGAGCGGGAGAGCAGTACTTC.

This clonotype was seen only a few times. The genes are TRBV20-1 and TRBJ1-2, with 7 bases aligning to TRBD1. CDR3 length: 13 residues. The V segment lost 5 bases and the J segment 2 bases; nucleotides outside the gene matches: 5. CDR1 DFQATT and CDR2 SNEGSKA come from the germline V gene (reference sequence). The CDR3 sequence is CSAEGQLNYGYTF. For the CDR3, the DNA is TGCAGTGCTGAGGGACAGCTAAACTATGGCTACACCTTC.

This chain links TRBV20-1 with TRBJ2-7; D may be TRBD1 or TRBD2 (5 bases each). Germline V gives CDR1 DFQATT, CDR2 SNEGSKA (reference sequence). The CDR3 runs to 10 residues. V was clipped by 5 bases and J by 10 bases, with 12 bases between them. The CDR3 region has the DNA TGCAGTGCTCACGGGACCGATCAGTACTTC. This codes for CSAHGTDQYF.

The chain employs TRBV11-2 and TRBJ2-1; 7 bases are shared with TRBD2. The CDR3 runs to 17 residues. Trimming took 4 bases from V and 5 from J; bases not matched to a gene: 14. Germline CDR1 reads SGHAT; CDR2 reads FQNNGV. CDR3 nucleotide sequence: TGTGCCAGCAGCTGGGGCCGCGGGGCGGGAGAAGACAATGAGCAGTTCTTC. This encodes CASSWGRGAGEDNEQFF.

The table lists this clonotype with a few counts. V gene TRBV15 combines with J gene TRBJ2-7; possibly TRBD1 or TRBD2 for D (5 bases each). In germline, CDR1 is LNHNV, CDR2 YYDKDF (reference sequence). Deletions cut 1 base from V and 3 bases from J, with 10 bases between. The CDR3 runs to 14 residues. The CDR3 sequence is CATSRAGGIYEQYF. The CDR3 DNA reads as TGTGCCACCAGCAGAGCTGGGGGAATCTACGAGCAGTACTTC.

This chain uses TRBV27 with TRBJ1-1, with a possible D match to TRBD1 (5 bases). V was pared by 6 bases and J by 1 base, with 12 bases between. Looked up from germline, CDR1 is MNHEY and CDR2 is SMNVEV (reference sequence). The CDR3 consists of 14 residues. CDR3 bases: TGTGCCAGCAGGGGGGAGTATTGGAACACTGAAGCTTTCTTT. As protein: CASRGEYWNTEAFF.

This chain connects TRBV30 to TRBJ1-5; TRBD1 is a possible D gene (5 bases). Looked up from germline, CDR1 is GTSNPN and CDR2 is SVGIG (reference sequence). Trimming pared 5 bases from V and 3 bases from J, leaving 11 bases between. The CDR3 has 13 residues. The CDR3 DNA is TGTGCCTGGGGCGCAGGGATCAATCAGCCCCAGCATTTT. It yields the protein CAWGAGINQPQHF.